This section outlines one TCR beta chain sequence together with its context. Its antigen remains unknown. In the PCR, 60 Vbeta and 13 Jbeta primers were used. Method: immunoSEQ multiplex PCR; TCRdb's copy keeps in-frame clones and lacks some. The sample records 90,000 to 130,000 clones, about 90% being singletons. In germline, CDR1 is SGHNT, CDR2 YYREEE (reference sequence). With 4 bases removed from V and 1 base from J, the gap between germline ends came to 17 bases. This CDR3 is built from 16 residues. This sample stems from a study of cytomegalovirus exposure and HLA in healthy donors. At the level of the study: Earlier results showed approximately 110 million unique TCR beta sequences derived from roughly 180 million T cells.

Study conclusions and caveats: In a later analysis, TCR beta V- and J-gene trimming was associated with a missense DCLRE1C variant.

The V call is TRBV5-4, the J call TRBJ1-1; maybe TRBD1 (5 bases). What was sequenced was PBMCs. The TCR sequence derives from a man between 35 and 55 years old in good health and CMV-seronegative. The CDR3 protein is CASSRRGRHPNTEAFF. As DNA, the CDR3 is TGTGCCAGCAGCCGGCGGGGGAGACACCCGAACACTGAAGCTTTCTTT.